This entry lists 17 T cell receptor beta chains sequenced from one sample in a study of blood T cell repertoires in COVID-19. The method was immunoSEQ multiplex PCR; TCRdb's version includes in-frame clones alone and lacks a portion of them. Of tens of thousands of clones listed, more than 85% are singletons. The sample consisted of peripheral blood. The receptors come from a man aged 55 to 70 with acute or convalescent COVID-19.

The rearrangement joins TRBV27 to TRBJ1-6, with no clear D. This CDR3 has 12 residues. The V end lost 6 bases, the J end lost 6 bases, and 6 bases lay between the germline ends. Per germline, CDR1 MNHEY and CDR2 SMNVEV (reference sequence). The CDR3 is CASSHSNSPLHF. The CDR3 DNA sequence: TGTGCCAGCAGCCACAGTAATTCACCCCTCCACTTT.

V gene TRBV4-3 combines with J gene TRBJ1-2; TRBD1 agrees at 8 bases. Germline CDR1 and CDR2: LGHNA and YSLEER. With 0 bases clipped from V and 7 bases from J, the junction kept 7 bases outside the gene matches. CDR3 length: 15 amino acids. The CDR3 region is CASSQDATGDGGYTF. The CDR3, as DNA: TGCGCCAGCAGCCAAGATGCGACAGGGGATGGTGGCTACACCTTC.

This clone appeared once. This chain uses TRBV12-5 with TRBJ2-3; 10 nucleotides align to TRBD2. The CDR3 sequence is 15 residues long. V dropped 6 bases and J dropped 2; count of bases not matched to a gene: 5. The germline V gene has CDR1 LGHNT and CDR2 FRNRAP. CDR3 sequence reads: CASGRTSGNTDTQYF. In DNA form, the CDR3 reads TGTGCTAGTGGCCGAACTAGCGGGAACACAGATACGCAGTATTTT.

The sample holds a few counts of this clone. The CDR3, as DNA: TGTGCCAGCAGCTTCACCATCCGGCAGGGGCAGGATGGCTACACCTTC. This gives the protein CASSFTIRQGQDGYTF. This chain uses TRBV7-2 with TRBJ1-2; tentative D call: TRBD1 (6 bases). The germline gives CDR1 SGHTA, CDR2 FQGNSA. The CDR3 covers 16 residues. V lost 3 bases and J 6 bases, leaving 20 bases between the germline ends.

This rearrangement joins TRBV7-3 to TRBJ2-7; tentative D call: TRBD1 (6 bases). Germline loops: CDR1 SGHTA, CDR2 FQGTGA. Trimming removed 6 bases from V and 0 bases from J, with 15 bases in between. The CDR3 has 15 residues. The CDR3 reads CASRRPTDSSYEQYF. The CDR3 region has the DNA TGTGCCAGCAGACGCCCTACGGACAGCTCCTACGAGCAGTACTTC.

This clone appeared a single time. The rearrangement links TRBV27 to TRBJ2-7; TRBD2 is a possible D gene (6 bases). The CDR3 sequence is 13 residues long. V lost 5 bases and J lost 6, with 14 bases in between. Germline V gene data show CDR1 as MNHEY and CDR2 as SMNVEV (reference sequence). The CDR3 bases are TGTGCCAGCAGTCCCTTCGGGACTCCCGAGCAGTACTTC. It codes for CASSPFGTPEQYF.

The chain employs TRBV9 and TRBJ1-5; perhaps TRBD1 as D (6 bases). V dropped 0 bases and J dropped 5 bases, with 9 bases sitting between them. Germline V gene data show CDR1 as SGDLS and CDR2 as YYNGEE. This CDR3 is 14 amino acids long. For the CDR3, the DNA is TGTGCCAGCAGCGTAGGTCCAGGGGATCAGCCCCAGCATTTT. Protein product: CASSVGPGDQPQHF.

This chain uses TRBV11-3 with TRBJ2-5, with D perhaps matching TRBD1 (6 bases). The CDR3 totals 15 residues. V shed 0 bases and J shed 5 bases, with 13 bases lying between them. CDR1 and CDR2 from the germline V gene are SGHNT and YENEEA. The CDR3: CASSLDTGSLETQYF. The CDR3 region has the DNA TGTGCCAGCAGCTTAGACACAGGGAGCCTCGAGACCCAGTACTTC. Complete variable domain (other parts from reference TRBV11-3 and TRBJ2-5): EAGVVQSPRYKIIEKKQPVAFWCNPISGHNTLYWYLQNLGQGPELLIRYENEEAVDDSQLPKDRFSAERLKGVDSTLKIQPAELGDSAVYLCASSLDTGSLETQYFGPGTRLLVL.

The chain carries TRBV28 and TRBJ1-5, with 8 bases identical to TRBD1. The V segment lost 6 bases and the J segment 6 bases; nucleotides outside the gene matches: 7. The CDR3 extends over 14 amino acids. Germline assignment: CDR1 MDHEN and CDR2 SYDVKM. The CDR3 loop reads CASRRVTGGQPQHF. DNA of the CDR3: TGTGCCAGCAGGCGCGTTACAGGGGGTCAGCCCCAGCATTTT.

The J gene is TRBJ1-6, the V gene TRBV6-5; D possibly corresponds to TRBD1 (6 bases). CDR3 length: 14 amino acids. Per germline, CDR1 MNHEY and CDR2 SVGAGI. V lost 6 bases and J 6 bases, leaving 12 bases between the germline ends. CDR3 coding DNA: TGTGCCAGCAGCAGGACAGCTCTTAATTCACCCCTCCACTTT. Its protein is CASSRTALNSPLHF.

The V gene is TRBV6-5, the J gene TRBJ2-5; a possible D gene is TRBD2 (6 bases). The CDR3 spans 16 residues. CDR1 MNHEY and CDR2 SVGAGI come from the germline V gene. V gave up 4 bases and J gave up 4 bases, with 19 bases separating them. Written as DNA, the CDR3 is TGTGCCAGCAGTTGGCGTCGTTCGCGGGAAGGAGAGACCCAGTACTTC. Translation gives CASSWRRSREGETQYF.

The chain uses TRBV30 and TRBJ1-2; D is unresolved. This CDR3 contains 12 residues. V was trimmed by 2 bases and J by 1 base, leaving 5 bases between them. Germline V gene lookup returns CDR1 GTSNPN and CDR2 SVGIG (reference sequence). The CDR3 nucleotides read TGTGCCTGGAGTTCAGTTAACTATGGCTACACCTTC. Amino acids: CAWSSVNYGYTF.

This clone was observed a handful of times. The rearrangement uses TRBV4-3 and TRBJ2-6, with TRBD2 identical over 10 bases. In germline, CDR1 is LGHNA, CDR2 YSLEER. The CDR3 covers 18 residues. With V trimmed by 0 bases and J by 0 bases, 2 bases remained unmatched. In DNA, the CDR3 is TGCGCCAGCAGCCAAGATCCTAGCGGGGGCTCTGGGGCCAACGTCCTGACTTTC. It specifies CASSQDPSGGSGANVLTF.

The chain links TRBV14 to TRBJ2-1; D perhaps matches TRBD2 (5 bases). CDR1 is SGHDN, CDR2 FVKESK, per germline. The V end lost 1 base, the J end lost 5 bases, and 12 bases lay between the germline ends. The CDR3 spans 15 residues. CDR3 nucleotide sequence: TGTGCCAGCAGCCAAGTAGTAGCGAGTAACAATGAGCAGTTCTTC. The encoded protein is CASSQVVASNNEQFF.

This sequence joins TRBV3-1 (or the pseudogene TRBV3-2) and TRBJ1-2; possible D gene TRBD1, 6 bases. V was clipped by 4 bases and J by 4 bases, with 13 bases between them. The CDR3 length is 14 residues. CDR1 and CDR2 from the germline V gene are LGHDT and YNNKEL (reference sequence). This chain's CDR3 is CASSLQDSPYGYTF. CDR3 DNA: TGTGCCAGCAGCCTACAGGACAGTCCCTATGGCTACACCTTC.

This rearrangement joins TRBV5-8 to TRBJ1-1; tentatively, D is TRBD1 (6 bases). There are 14 residues in the CDR3. Germline CDR1 and CDR2: SGHTS and YDEGEE. V was shortened by 1 base and J by 3 bases, with 10 bases between the two germline ends. CDR3 in DNA: TGTGCCAGCAGCTTGAGGACAGAACACACTGAAGCTTTCTTT. It encodes CASSLRTEHTEAFF.

This clone was recorded only once. The V gene is TRBV6-4, the J gene TRBJ1-2; 8 nucleotides line up with TRBD1. Germline CDR1 is MRHNA and CDR2 is SNTAGT. The J segment lost 2 bases and the V segment lost 0 bases, leaving 5 bases of the junction unmatched. CDR3 length: 16 amino acids. This chain's CDR3 is CASSDSSRTGNYGYTF. The CDR3 nucleotides are TGTGCCAGCAGTGACTCTTCACGGACAGGGAACTATGGCTACACCTTC.